The 4 T cell receptor beta chains below all came from one sample that was sequenced in a study of cytomegalovirus exposure and HLA in healthy donors. The PCR ran on 60 Vbeta and 13 Jbeta primers. TCRdb's copy holds only in-frame clones and misses some; the assay was immunoSEQ multiplex PCR. The data hold 200,000 to 250,000 clones, with roughly 84% observed a single time. The specimen was PBMCs. The receptor set was obtained from a human donor in good health.

This clone was counted a single time. The chain links TRBV7-9 to TRBJ2-3; 11 nucleotides line up with TRBD2. CDR3 length: 16 residues. The germline V gene encodes CDR1 SEHNR and CDR2 FQNEAQ (reference sequence). The trim removed 5 bases at V and 0 bases at J, leaving 4 bases unmatched. The CDR3 here is CASSLGLAESTDTQYF. In DNA form, the CDR3 reads TGTGCCAGCAGCCTGGGACTAGCGGAAAGCACAGATACGCAGTATTTT.

The V and J genes are TRBV6-5 and TRBJ2-1; D possibly corresponds to TRBD2 (6 bases). Germline V lookup: CDR1 MNHEY, CDR2 SVGAGI. The V end was cut by 2 bases, the J end by 1 base, with 6 bases between. CDR3 length: 14 residues. CDR3 sequence reads: CASSYAGSYNEQFF. The CDR3 nucleotides are TGTGCCAGCAGTTACGCGGGATCCTACAATGAGCAGTTCTTC.

This clone occurred once. The J gene is TRBJ2-7, the V gene TRBV28, with 8 bases aligning to TRBD2. Per the germline V gene, CDR1 is MDHEN and CDR2 is SYDVKM. The CDR3 is made up of 14 amino acids. V was clipped by 5 bases and J by 0 bases; unmatched bases: 3. The CDR3 DNA reads as TGTGCCAGCAGTACTAGCGGCACCTCCTACGAGCAGTACTTC. Its translation: CASSTSGTSYEQYF.

V usage is TRBV2 and J usage is TRBJ2-1; 10 bases agree with TRBD2. V dropped 6 bases and J dropped 0; count of bases not matched to a gene: 5. Looked up from germline, CDR1 is SNHLY and CDR2 is FYNNEI. The length of the CDR3 is 16 residues. The CDR3, as DNA: TGTGCCAGCAGGCAGCGGGAGGGAACCTCCTACAATGAGCAGTTCTTC. It specifies CASRQREGTSYNEQFF.